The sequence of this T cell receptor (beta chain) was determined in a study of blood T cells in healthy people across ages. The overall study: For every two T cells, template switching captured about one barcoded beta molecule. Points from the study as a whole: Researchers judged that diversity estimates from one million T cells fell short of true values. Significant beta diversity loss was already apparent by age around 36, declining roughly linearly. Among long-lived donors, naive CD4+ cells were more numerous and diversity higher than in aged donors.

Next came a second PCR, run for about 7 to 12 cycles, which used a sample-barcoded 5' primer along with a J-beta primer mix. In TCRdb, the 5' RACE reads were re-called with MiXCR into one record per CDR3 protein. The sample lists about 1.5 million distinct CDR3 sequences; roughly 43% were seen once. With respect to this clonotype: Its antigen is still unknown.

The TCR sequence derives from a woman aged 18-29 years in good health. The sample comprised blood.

The CDR3: CASSTAGFSYIDEQFF. In nucleotides, the CDR3 is TGCGCCAGCAGCACGGCGGGATTTTCGTACATCGATGAGCAGTTCTTC. This chain uses TRBV5-1 with TRBJ2-1, with D possibly being TRBD2 (6 bases). Germline V lookup: CDR1 SGHRS, CDR2 YFSETQ. This CDR3 has 16 amino acids. V was shortened by 4 bases and J by 8 bases, with 22 bases between the two germline ends.